Shown below are 20 T cell receptor beta chains from a single sample sequenced in a study of lymphopenia after photon versus proton radiotherapy. Profiling relied on immunoSEQ multiplex PCR, and the TCRdb table lists in-frame clones only, not all of them. This sample has 55,000 to 85,000 clones; just under 95% occur once, and the top ten carry approximately 2.1%. The material sequenced was peripheral blood, taken from a patient treated with photon-based radiotherapy. These receptors were taken from a woman in her 40s with cholangiocarcinoma.

This sequence joins TRBV4-3 and TRBJ1-1; the D is unclear. The CDR3 is 13 amino acids. Germline lookup yields CDR1 LGHNA and CDR2 YSLEER. The V end was cut by 0 bases, the J end by 3 bases, with 5 bases between. CDR3 coding DNA: TGCGCCAGCAGCCAAGACGTCTACACTGAAGCTTTCTTT. Its translation is CASSQDVYTEAFF.

The J gene is TRBJ1-1, the V gene TRBV28; perhaps TRBD1 as D (5 bases). The CDR3 spans 15 residues. Germline CDR1 and CDR2: MDHEN and SYDVKM. Deletions cut 4 bases from V and 1 base from J, with 13 bases between. CDR3 nucleotides: TGTGCCAGCAGTTATCTCCAGGGCCAGAACACTGAAGCTTTCTTT. Translating it yields CASSYLQGQNTEAFF.

The V gene is TRBV5-1, the J gene TRBJ2-7; TRBD1 is a possible D gene (6 bases). This CDR3 contains 14 residues. Between the trimmed V and J ends, which lost 7 bases and 2 bases, there was a span of 16 bases. Germline V CDR1 and CDR2: SGHRS, YFSETQ. CDR3 in amino acids: CASGPTGLPYEQYF. DNA for the CDR3: TGCGCCAGCGGACCTACAGGGTTACCCTACGAGCAGTACTTC.

This chain links TRBV21-1 with TRBJ2-3; TRBD2, the table's D call, was not compared with the DNA. TRBV21-1 counts as a pseudogene. The CDR3 is 14 amino acids. The DNA of the CDR3 is TGTGCCAGCAGCAAAGCGGGGAGGACAGATACGCAGTATTTT. Translation gives CASSKAGRTDTQYF.

The gene calls are TRBV28 and TRBJ2-1, with 8 bases lining up with TRBD1. This CDR3 spans 15 amino acids. Germline assignment: CDR1 MDHEN and CDR2 SYDVKM. The J segment lost 1 base and the V segment lost 5 bases, leaving 4 bases of the junction unmatched. CDR3 coding DNA: TGTGCCAGCAGTCGGACAGGGCCTTCCTACAATGAGCAGTTCTTC. Its protein product is CASSRTGPSYNEQFF.

The chain couples TRBV5-1 to TRBJ1-1; 10 nucleotides line up with TRBD1. CDR1 is SGHRS, CDR2 YFSETQ, per germline. This CDR3 is 21 amino acids long. Trimming cost V 0 bases and J 4 bases; bases outside gene matches: 21. In DNA form, the CDR3 reads TGCGCCAGCAGCTTGGCCTCCGGGACAGGGGTTGGTTCTGGCCGGGCCACTGAAGCTTTCTTT. It is translated as CASSLASGTGVGSGRATEAFF.

V usage is TRBV5-1 and J usage is TRBJ2-3; no clear D. Deletions cut 0 bases from V and 0 bases from J, with 5 bases between. Germline lookup yields CDR1 SGHRS and CDR2 YFSETQ. The CDR3 spans 14 residues. The CDR3 nucleotides read TGCGCCAGCAGCTTGGGGGATAGCACAGATACGCAGTATTTT. This sequence encodes CASSLGDSTDTQYF.

This sequence joins TRBV5-4 and TRBJ2-2, with 7 bases matching TRBD1. The CDR3 spans 15 residues. In germline, CDR1 is SGHNT, CDR2 YYREEE (reference sequence). The V segment lost 4 bases and the J segment 9 bases; nucleotides outside the gene matches: 12. The CDR3 sequence: CASSLLDRPERELFF. CDR3 DNA sequence: TGTGCCAGCAGCCTACTGGACAGGCCCGAGCGGGAGCTGTTTTTT. Using reference TRBV5-4 and TRBJ2-2 for the parts outside the CDR3, the full variable domain is ETGVTQSPTHLIKTRGQQVTLRCSSQSGHNTVSWYQQALGQGPQFIFQYYREEENGRGNFPPRFSGLQFPNYSSELNVNALELDDSALYLCASSLLDRPERELFFGEGSRLTVL.

The chain couples TRBV9 to TRBJ2-1; TRBD2 matches 11 bases. The V gene's germline CDR1 is SGDLS and CDR2 YYNGEE. The CDR3 contains 16 residues. After removal of 3 bases from V and 4 bases from J, the junction contained 6 bases not matched to a gene. The CDR3 coding sequence is TGTGCCAGCAGCGCCAGCGGGACTAGCGGTTACAATGAGCAGTTCTTC. Translated, it gives CASSASGTSGYNEQFF.

The gene calls are TRBV5-4 and TRBJ2-7; no clear D gene. The CDR3 has 14 amino acids. Per the germline V gene, CDR1 is SGHNT and CDR2 is YYREEE (reference sequence). Trimming shortened V by 0 bases and J by 2 bases, and 9 bases separated the two germline ends. The CDR3 DNA sequence: TGTGCCAGCAGCTTGGCGGCAGGAACCTACGAGCAGTACTTC. Residues: CASSLAAGTYEQYF. Based on the CDR3 plus reference TRBV5-4 and TRBJ2-7, the full variable domain is ETGVTQSPTHLIKTRGQQVTLRCSSQSGHNTVSWYQQALGQGPQFIFQYYREEENGRGNFPPRFSGLQFPNYSSELNVNALELDDSALYLCASSLAAGTYEQYFGPGTRLTVT.

The chain uses TRBV5-1 and TRBJ2-1; D not resolved. Germline V gene data show CDR1 as SGHRS and CDR2 as YFSETQ. This CDR3 is 18 amino acids long. Trimming removed 1 base from V and 2 bases from J, with 19 bases in between. Written as DNA, the CDR3 is TGCGCCAGCAGCTTGCCAATCTCGGTGTCATCTACCTACAATGAGCAGTTCTTC. Its protein product is CASSLPISVSSTYNEQFF. The full variable domain, its missing parts supplied by reference TRBV5-1 and TRBJ2-1, is KAGVTQTPRYLIKTRGQQVTLSCSPISGHRSVSWYQQTPGQGLQFLFEYFSETQRNKGNFPGRFSGRQFSNSRSEMNVSTLELGDSALYLCASSLPISVSSTYNEQFFGPGTRLTVL.

The rearrangement uses TRBV2 and TRBJ1-2; possibly TRBD1 for D (5 bases). Germline-derived CDR1 and CDR2 are SNHLY and FYNNEI. CDR3 length equals 16 residues. V shed 5 bases and J shed 3 bases, with 19 bases lying between them. This chain's CDR3 is CASSLQGLPEYYGYTF. In DNA, the CDR3 is TGTGCCAGCAGTCTGCAGGGACTCCCCGAGTACTATGGCTACACCTTC.

This chain connects TRBV30 to TRBJ2-3; D is unresolved. Trimming removed 2 bases from V and 6 bases from J, with 15 bases in between. The CDR3 covers 14 residues. Germline V gene data show CDR1 as GTSNPN and CDR2 as SVGIG (reference sequence). CDR3: CAWSSVSPSDTQYF. In DNA, the CDR3 is TGTGCCTGGAGTTCTGTCTCTCCCTCCGATACGCAGTATTTT.

The chain is built from TRBV5-1 and TRBJ1-2; D not certain. CDR3 length equals 15 residues. The V end lost 0 bases, the J end lost 4 bases, and 13 bases lay between the germline ends. Germline V CDR1 and CDR2: SGHRS, YFSETQ. The chain's CDR3 is CASSLGPGLGYGYTF. DNA for the CDR3: TGCGCCAGCAGCTTGGGTCCTGGGTTAGGCTATGGCTACACCTTC.

The chain employs TRBV5-4 and TRBJ2-1; 10 bases are shared with TRBD2. This CDR3 is 17 amino acids long. From germline, CDR1 is SGHNT and CDR2 YYREEE (reference sequence). V lost 3 bases and J lost 5; bases outside the gene matches: 11. Here the CDR3 reads CASSWAPTSGLNNEQFF. CDR3 coding DNA: TGTGCCAGCAGCTGGGCCCCGACTAGCGGGCTAAACAATGAGCAGTTCTTC. The variable domain in full, completed from reference TRBV5-4 and TRBJ2-1, reads ETGVTQSPTHLIKTRGQQVTLRCSSQSGHNTVSWYQQALGQGPQFIFQYYREEENGRGNFPPRFSGLQFPNYSSELNVNALELDDSALYLCASSWAPTSGLNNEQFFGPGTRLTVL.

This chain links TRBV7-3 with TRBJ1-1, with D perhaps matching TRBD1 (6 bases). This CDR3 has 13 residues. Germline V gene lookup returns CDR1 SGHTA and CDR2 FQGTGA. Between the trimmed V and J ends, which lost 5 bases and 3 bases, there was a span of 10 bases. CDR3 loop: CASSPDRDTEAFF. The CDR3 nucleotides read TGTGCCAGCAGCCCGGACAGAGACACTGAAGCTTTCTTT. Based on the CDR3 plus reference TRBV7-3 and TRBJ1-1, the full variable domain is GAGVSQTPSNKVTEKGKYVELRCDPISGHTALYWYRQSLGQGPEFLIYFQGTGAADDSGLPNDRFFAVRPEGSVSTLKIQRTERGDSAVYLCASSPDRDTEAFFGQGTRLTVV.

This sequence joins TRBV11-3 and TRBJ2-2; D gene ambiguous. The length of the CDR3 is 13 residues. Between the trimmed V and J ends, which lost 1 base and 7 bases, there was a span of 7 bases. Germline CDR1 reads SGHNT; CDR2 reads YENEEA. Here the CDR3 reads CASSLVTNGELFF. The CDR3 nucleotides read TGTGCCAGCAGCTTAGTTACAAACGGGGAGCTGTTTTTT.

This clone appeared a single time. This chain uses TRBV29-1 with TRBJ2-7; TRBD2 matches at 8 bases. J was trimmed by 4 bases and V by 6 bases; bases with no gene match: 2. Per germline, CDR1 SQVTM and CDR2 ANQGSEA. This CDR3 is 11 amino acids long. CDR3 amino acids: CSVASGYEQYF. The CDR3, as DNA: TGCAGCGTGGCTAGCGGGTACGAGCAGTACTTC.

The chain links TRBV9 to TRBJ2-2; TRBD2 aligns across 9 bases. The CDR3 consists of 15 residues. Germline V gene sequence: CDR1 SGDLS, CDR2 YYNGEE. V was clipped by 0 bases and J by 6 bases; unmatched bases: 3. As DNA, the CDR3 is TGTGCCAGCAGCGTAGAAGCGGGGGGTTCCGGGGAGCTGTTTTTT. Its translation: CASSVEAGGSGELFF.

This sequence joins TRBV6-1 and TRBJ1-1, with D perhaps TRBD1 (5 bases). V shed 4 bases and J shed 2 bases, with 14 bases lying between them. This CDR3 contains 15 residues. The V gene's germline CDR1 is MNHNS and CDR2 SASEGT. The CDR3 DNA sequence: TGTGCCAGCAGTGCTCCGGGACTGAGAAACACTGAAGCTTTCTTT. Amino acids: CASSAPGLRNTEAFF.